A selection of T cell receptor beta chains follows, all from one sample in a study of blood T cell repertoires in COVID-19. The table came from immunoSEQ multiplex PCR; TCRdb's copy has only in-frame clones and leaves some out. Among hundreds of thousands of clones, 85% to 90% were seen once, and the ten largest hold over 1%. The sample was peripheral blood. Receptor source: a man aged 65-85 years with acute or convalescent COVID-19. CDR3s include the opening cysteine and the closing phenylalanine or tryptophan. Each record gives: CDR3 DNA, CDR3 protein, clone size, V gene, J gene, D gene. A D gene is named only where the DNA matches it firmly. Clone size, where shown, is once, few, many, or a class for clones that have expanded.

cdr3_nt: TGTGCCAGCAGTTACTCATTCGCGACAGATTCCTATGGCTACACCTTC
cdr3_aa: CASSYSFATDSYGYTF
clone_size: NA
v_call: TRBV6-5
j_call: TRBJ1-2
d_call: NA

cdr3_nt: TGTGCCAGCAGCTTGGCCAGGGGGGCCTACGAGCAGTACTTC
cdr3_aa: CASSLARGAYEQYF
clone_size: NA
v_call: TRBV7-2
j_call: TRBJ2-7
d_call: NA

cdr3_nt: TGTGCCAGCAGCTTGGTGGCGACAGATACCTACGAGCAGTACTTC
cdr3_aa: CASSLVATDTYEQYF
clone_size: NA
v_call: TRBV5-6
j_call: TRBJ2-7
d_call: NA

cdr3_nt: TGTGCCAGCCCCCCCTCCGGGGACTTACTATACGAGCAGTACTTC
cdr3_aa: CASPPSGDLLYEQYF
clone_size: NA
v_call: TRBV28
j_call: TRBJ2-7
d_call: NA

cdr3_nt: TGTGCCAGCAGTTTCATAGGAGTCAACAATGAAAAACTGTTTTTT
cdr3_aa: CASSFIGVNNEKLFF
clone_size: NA
v_call: TRBV28
j_call: TRBJ1-4
d_call: NA

cdr3_nt: TGTGCCAGCAGTTACCGACAGGCGATCTATAATTCACCCCTCCACTTT
cdr3_aa: CASSYRQAIYNSPLHF
clone_size: NA
v_call: TRBV6-5
j_call: TRBJ1-6
d_call: NA

cdr3_nt: TGTGCCACCAGCAGAGTATCCGGGGAGCTGTTTTTT
cdr3_aa: CATSRVSGELFF
clone_size: NA
v_call: TRBV15
j_call: TRBJ2-2
d_call: NA

cdr3_nt: TGTGCCAGCAGTGAAAGGGGGCAGGGGGCCTACAATGAGCAGTTCTTC
cdr3_aa: CASSERGQGAYNEQFF
clone_size: NA
v_call: TRBV6-1
j_call: TRBJ2-1
d_call: TRBD1

cdr3_nt: TGCGCCAGCAGCCCTGGGACTACGATGAAGACCCAGTACTTC
cdr3_aa: CASSPGTTMKTQYF
clone_size: NA
v_call: TRBV5-1
j_call: TRBJ2-5
d_call: TRBD2

cdr3_nt: TGTGCCAGCAGTGCCGCCGGGACAGCCCGCTATGGCTACACCTTC
cdr3_aa: CASSAAGTARYGYTF
clone_size: NA
v_call: TRBV2
j_call: TRBJ1-2
d_call: TRBD1

cdr3_nt: TGTGCCAGCAGCTCATACAGGACCCCCTACGAGCAGTACTTC
cdr3_aa: CASSSYRTPYEQYF
clone_size: NA
v_call: TRBV5-6
j_call: TRBJ2-7
d_call: NA

cdr3_nt: TGTGCCAGTAGTATTCCCACAGGGGTCAATCAGCCCCAGCATTTT
cdr3_aa: CASSIPTGVNQPQHF
clone_size: NA
v_call: TRBV19
j_call: TRBJ1-5
d_call: TRBD1

cdr3_nt: TGTGCCAGCAGTAAGCCTAGAAGCGGAGGCTACGAGCAGTACTTC
cdr3_aa: CASSKPRSGGYEQYF
clone_size: NA
v_call: TRBV28
j_call: TRBJ2-7
d_call: NA

cdr3_nt: TGTGCCAGCAGTGACCGGACAGGCGGGGATGAGCAGTTCTTC
cdr3_aa: CASSDRTGGDEQFF
clone_size: NA
v_call: TRBV2
j_call: TRBJ2-1
d_call: NA

cdr3_nt: TGTGCCAGCAGACGTGGACAGGGTCCATCCTACGAGCAGTACTTC
cdr3_aa: CASRRGQGPSYEQYF
clone_size: once
v_call: TRBV6-5
j_call: TRBJ2-7
d_call: TRBD1

cdr3_nt: TGTGCCAGCAGTGAATCTAGCGGGGCGGGGACCCAGTACTTC
cdr3_aa: CASSESSGAGTQYF
clone_size: NA
v_call: TRBV2
j_call: TRBJ2-5
d_call: TRBD2

cdr3_nt: TGTGCCAGTACTCTAGCCGGCGGTGAGCAGTTCTTC
cdr3_aa: CASTLAGGEQFF
clone_size: NA
v_call: TRBV19
j_call: TRBJ2-1
d_call: NA